Listed below are T cell receptor beta chains from one sample, sequenced in a study of cytomegalovirus exposure and HLA in healthy donors. Libraries were prepared by immunoSEQ multiplex PCR; TCRdb keeps only in-frame clonotypes and omits some of them. The sample lists about 68,000 clones, 90% to 95% seen once, with around 3% in the top ten. Sample: PBMCs. These receptors were collected from a man between 18 and 35 years old in good health and CMV-seronegative. Each CDR3 is given with its conserved first and last residue. The D gene is left open where the match is weak. Not all rows give a size; the values are once, few, many and, for expanded clones, a class.

size: NA; length: 17; V: TRBV27; J: TRBJ2-1; D: NA; DNA: TGTGCCAGCAGTTCCACCGGAGGGGTTAGGGGCTACAATGAGCAGTTCTTC; CDR3: CASSSTGGVRGYNEQFF
size: NA; length: 14; V: TRBV28; J: TRBJ2-1; D: TRBD2; DNA: TGTGCCAGCAGACTAGCGGGAGACTACAATGAGCAGTTCTTC; CDR3: CASRLAGDYNEQFF
size: NA; length: 14; V: TRBV19; J: TRBJ2-7; D: TRBD1; DNA: TGTGCCAGTAGTACAACAGGGGCCCTCTACGAGCAGTACTTC; CDR3: CASSTTGALYEQYF
size: NA; length: 15; V: TRBV7-2; J: TRBJ2-7; D: TRBD1; DNA: TGTGCCAGCAGCCCCCGGGGACAGGGTAGGAACGAGCAGTACTTC; CDR3: CASSPRGQGRNEQYF
size: NA; length: 15; V: TRBV28; J: TRBJ1-4; D: NA; DNA: TGTGCCAGCAGTTTCCCCCGGTCGACTAATGAAAAACTGTTTTTT; CDR3: CASSFPRSTNEKLFF
size: NA; length: 13; V: TRBV11-2; J: TRBJ2-7; D: NA; DNA: TGTGCCAGCAGCTTAGCAGGTACCTACGAGCAGTACTTC; CDR3: CASSLAGTYEQYF
size: NA; length: 15; V: TRBV7-9; J: TRBJ2-5; D: NA; DNA: TGTGCCAGCAGCTTAGCGCTGGGACACGCAGAGACCCAGTACTTC; CDR3: CASSLALGHAETQYF
size: NA; length: 14; V: TRBV2; J: TRBJ2-3; D: NA; DNA: TGTGCCAGCAGGGGATTGGGCGGGACAGATACGCAGTATTTT; CDR3: CASRGLGGTDTQYF
size: NA; length: 15; V: TRBV28; J: TRBJ1-5; D: TRBD1; DNA: TGTGCCAGCAGTTCTCCCGGACAGGGCAATCAGCCCCAGCATTTT; CDR3: CASSSPGQGNQPQHF
size: NA; length: 14; V: TRBV27; J: TRBJ2-7; D: NA; DNA: TGTGCCAGCAGTCTAGGAGGTCCTGCCTACGAGCAGTACTTC; CDR3: CASSLGGPAYEQYF
size: NA; length: 14; V: TRBV28; J: TRBJ1-1; D: NA; DNA: TGTGCCAGCAGTTTGGGCCCTCTAATCACTGAAGCTTTCTTT; CDR3: CASSLGPLITEAFF
size: NA; length: 11; V: TRBV6-5; J: TRBJ1-2; D: NA; DNA: TGTGCCAGCAGTTACGGAGGGGACTACACCTTC; CDR3: CASSYGGDYTF
size: NA; length: 12; V: TRBV30; J: TRBJ2-5; D: TRBD2; DNA: TGTGCCTGTACTAGCGGAGAAGAGACCCAGTACTTC; CDR3: CACTSGEETQYF
size: NA; length: 13; V: TRBV27; J: TRBJ2-1; D: NA; DNA: TGTGCCAGCACCGAAAAGAGCGGCCGGGGGCAGTTCTTC; CDR3: CASTEKSGRGQFF
size: NA; length: 11; V: TRBV20-1; J: TRBJ2-1; D: NA; DNA: TGCAGTGCTTGGAGGATGGATGAGCAGTTCTTC; CDR3: CSAWRMDEQFF
size: NA; length: 14; V: TRBV5-4; J: TRBJ2-5; D: TRBD2; DNA: TGTGCCAGCAGCTTGCGGGAGGGCCGCGAGACCCAGTACTTC; CDR3: CASSLREGRETQYF
size: NA; length: 14; V: TRBV28; J: TRBJ2-7; D: TRBD2; DNA: TGTGCCAGCAGTCCCGGGGGGTCGGGTTACGAGCAGTACTTC; CDR3: CASSPGGSGYEQYF
size: few; length: 15; V: TRBV9; J: TRBJ1-3; D: NA; DNA: TGTGCCAGCAGCGTAGTAGGGGCCTCTGGAAACACCATATATTTT; CDR3: CASSVVGASGNTIYF
size: NA; length: 13; V: TRBV19; J: TRBJ2-7; D: NA; DNA: TGTGCCAGTAGTATAGAACAGAGCTACGAGCAGTACTTC; CDR3: CASSIEQSYEQYF
size: NA; length: 12; V: TRBV7-9; J: TRBJ2-7; D: TRBD1; DNA: TGTGCCAGCAGAGGGGGCCCCTACGAGCAGTACTTC; CDR3: CASRGGPYEQYF
size: NA; length: 12; V: TRBV10-3; J: TRBJ1-2; D: NA; DNA: TGTGCCATCAGTGAGAACAGCTATGGCTACACCTTC; CDR3: CAISENSYGYTF
size: NA; length: 13; V: TRBV6-5; J: TRBJ1-5; D: NA; DNA: TGTGCCAGCAGTTACTCGGAGGTTCAGCCCCAGCATTTT; CDR3: CASSYSEVQPQHF
size: NA; length: 13; V: TRBV6-6; J: TRBJ1-2; D: NA; DNA: TGTGCCAGCAGTTACGGGGCGAACTATGGCTACACCTTC; CDR3: CASSYGANYGYTF
size: once; length: 15; V: TRBV18; J: TRBJ2-1; D: TRBD1; DNA: TGTGCCAGCTCACCGAAGGACAGGGTGGGCAATGAGCAGTTCTTC; CDR3: CASSPKDRVGNEQFF
size: once; length: 15; V: TRBV30; J: TRBJ2-1; D: NA; DNA: TGTGCCTGGAGTGTACTAGGGAACACCCTTAGTGAGCAGTTCTTC; CDR3: CAWSVLGNTLSEQFF
size: NA; length: 16; V: TRBV2; J: TRBJ1-2; D: TRBD1; DNA: TGTGCCAGCAGTGAAAGGGACAGGGGGCGCAACTATGGCTACACCTTC; CDR3: CASSERDRGRNYGYTF
size: NA; length: 15; V: TRBV28; J: TRBJ2-5; D: TRBD2; DNA: TGTGCCAGCAGTCCCCAGCGGGAGGGCCACGAGACCCAGTACTTC; CDR3: CASSPQREGHETQYF
size: NA; length: 14; V: TRBV7-3; J: TRBJ2-5; D: NA; DNA: TGTGCCAGCAGCTTCGGCGGGCCGGGGGAGACCCAGTACTTC; CDR3: CASSFGGPGETQYF
size: NA; length: 12; V: TRBV19; J: TRBJ2-7; D: NA; DNA: TGTGCCAGTAGTCCCGGCGGCTACGAGCAGTACTTC; CDR3: CASSPGGYEQYF
size: NA; length: 12; V: TRBV28; J: TRBJ1-1; D: NA; DNA: TGTGCCAGCAGTTTTTCAGGGGTTCGGGCTTTCTTT; CDR3: CASSFSGVRAFF
size: NA; length: 13; V: TRBV27; J: TRBJ2-6; D: NA; DNA: TGTGCCAGCAGGATAGCAGGGGCCAACGTCCTGACTTTC; CDR3: CASRIAGANVLTF
size: NA; length: 14; V: TRBV7-9; J: TRBJ2-7; D: TRBD1; DNA: TGTGCCAGCAGCCCGGGACAGGGGCTCTACGAGCAGTACTTC; CDR3: CASSPGQGLYEQYF
size: NA; length: 15; V: TRBV11-1; J: TRBJ1-1; D: NA; DNA: TGTGCCAGCTCCTCCCAACGGGGGTTGAACACTGAAGCTTTCTTT; CDR3: CASSSQRGLNTEAFF
size: once; length: 15; V: TRBV28; J: TRBJ2-7; D: TRBD2; DNA: TGTGCCAGCAGTTTTGGGCGGGAGATCTCCTACGAGCAGTACTTC; CDR3: CASSFGREISYEQYF
size: NA; length: 16; V: TRBV7-2; J: TRBJ1-2; D: NA; DNA: TGTGCCAGCAGCTTAGAAGATTTTCAACAGGGATATGGCTACACCTTC; CDR3: CASSLEDFQQGYGYTF
size: NA; length: 15; V: TRBV4-3; J: TRBJ2-3; D: NA; DNA: TGCGCCAGCAGCCAAGATGCGAGCCCCGCAGATACGCAGTATTTT; CDR3: CASSQDASPADTQYF
size: NA; length: 15; V: TRBV6-5; J: TRBJ2-3; D: NA; DNA: TGTGCCAGCAGTTACTTCTCCCGGAGCACAGATACGCAGTATTTT; CDR3: CASSYFSRSTDTQYF
size: NA; length: 14; V: TRBV6-1; J: TRBJ1-5; D: NA; DNA: TGTGCCAGCAGTGATCTAGGAAGCAATCAGCCCCAGCATTTT; CDR3: CASSDLGSNQPQHF
size: NA; length: 14; V: TRBV4-2; J: TRBJ1-2; D: NA; DNA: TGTGCCAGCAGCCAAGCGGCAGGGGCCTATGGCTACACCTTC; CDR3: CASSQAAGAYGYTF